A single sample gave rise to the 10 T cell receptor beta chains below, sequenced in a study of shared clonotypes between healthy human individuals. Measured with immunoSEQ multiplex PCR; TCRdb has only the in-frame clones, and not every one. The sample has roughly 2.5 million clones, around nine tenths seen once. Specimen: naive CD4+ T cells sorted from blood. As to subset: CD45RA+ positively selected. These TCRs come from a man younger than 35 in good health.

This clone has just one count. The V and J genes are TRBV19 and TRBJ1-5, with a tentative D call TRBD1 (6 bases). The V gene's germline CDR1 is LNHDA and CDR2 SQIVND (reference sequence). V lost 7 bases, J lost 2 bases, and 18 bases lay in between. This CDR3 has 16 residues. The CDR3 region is CASKGWTDGGNQPQHF. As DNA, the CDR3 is TGTGCCAGTAAGGGCTGGACAGACGGAGGCAATCAGCCCCAGCATTTT.

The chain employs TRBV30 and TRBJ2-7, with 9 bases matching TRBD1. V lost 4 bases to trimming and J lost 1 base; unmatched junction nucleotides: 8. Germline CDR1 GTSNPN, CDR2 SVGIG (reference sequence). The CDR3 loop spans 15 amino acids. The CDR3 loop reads CAWTRDRAQSYEQYF. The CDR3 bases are TGTGCCTGGACCCGGGACAGGGCGCAGTCCTACGAGCAGTACTTC.

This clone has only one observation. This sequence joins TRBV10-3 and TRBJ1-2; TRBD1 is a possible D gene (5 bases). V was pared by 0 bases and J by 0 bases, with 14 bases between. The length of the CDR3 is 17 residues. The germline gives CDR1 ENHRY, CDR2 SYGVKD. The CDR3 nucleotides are TGTGCCATCAGTGAGTCGGAGGGACTAGAGTCTAACTATGGCTACACCTTC. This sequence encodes CAISESEGLESNYGYTF.

CDR3: CASSLEARSGANVLTF. The CDR3 DNA sequence: TGTGCCAGCAGCTTAGAAGCCCGCTCTGGGGCCAACGTCCTGACTTTC. The chain employs TRBV7-2 and TRBJ2-6; the D is unclear. In germline, CDR1 is SGHTA, CDR2 FQGNSA. CDR3 length: 16 amino acids. The V and J ends lost 1 base and 0 bases respectively, with 7 bases between them.

CDR3 sequence reads: CASSQDRSGRAYEQYF. DNA for the CDR3: TGCGCCAGCAGCCAAGATCGTAGCGGGAGGGCCTACGAGCAGTACTTC. The V and J genes are TRBV4-1 and TRBJ2-7, with 11 bases that match TRBD2. Per germline, CDR1 MGHRA and CDR2 YSYEKL. Trimming took 0 bases from V and 2 from J; bases not matched to a gene: 3. The CDR3 spans 16 residues.

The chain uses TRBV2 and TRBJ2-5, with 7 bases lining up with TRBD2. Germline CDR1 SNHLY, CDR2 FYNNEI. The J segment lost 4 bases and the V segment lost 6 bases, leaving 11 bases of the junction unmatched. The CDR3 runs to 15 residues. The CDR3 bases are TGTGCCAGCAGCGAGGCGGGAGTATCGTCAGAGACCCAGTACTTC. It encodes CASSEAGVSSETQYF.

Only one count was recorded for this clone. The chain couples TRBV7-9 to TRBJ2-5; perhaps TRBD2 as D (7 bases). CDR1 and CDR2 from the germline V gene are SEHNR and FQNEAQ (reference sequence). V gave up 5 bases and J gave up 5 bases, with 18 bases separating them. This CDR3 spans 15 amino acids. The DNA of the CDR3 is TGTGCCAGCAGCCCTACCGCGGGGGCGCAGGAGACCCAGTACTTC. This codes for CASSPTAGAQETQYF.

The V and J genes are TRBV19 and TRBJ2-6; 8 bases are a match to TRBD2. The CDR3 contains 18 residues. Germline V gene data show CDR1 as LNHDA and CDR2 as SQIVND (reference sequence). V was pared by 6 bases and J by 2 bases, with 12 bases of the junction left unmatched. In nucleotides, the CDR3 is TGTGCCAGTAGCCCCCAGACTAGCGCCAAGGCTGGGGCCAACGTCCTGACTTTC. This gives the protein CASSPQTSAKAGANVLTF.

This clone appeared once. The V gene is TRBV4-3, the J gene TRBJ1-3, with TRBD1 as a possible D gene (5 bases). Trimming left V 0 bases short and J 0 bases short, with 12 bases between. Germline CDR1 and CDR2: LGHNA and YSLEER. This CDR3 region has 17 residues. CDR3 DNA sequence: TGCGCCAGCAGCCAAGAAGCTCAGGGCTACTCTGGAAACACCATATATTTT. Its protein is CASSQEAQGYSGNTIYF.

CDR3 residues: CASSRGGVNEKLFF. Written as DNA, the CDR3 is TGTGCCAGCAGTAGGGGGGGGGTGAATGAAAAACTGTTTTTT. The V gene is TRBV25-1, the J gene TRBJ1-4; maybe TRBD1 (6 bases). CDR1 is MGHDK and CDR2 is SYGVNS in the germline V gene. This CDR3 is built from 14 residues. Trimming shortened V by 5 bases and J by 5 bases, and 12 bases separated the two germline ends.